The 2 T cell receptor beta chains given below trace back to one sample, sequenced in a study of blood T cell repertoires in COVID-19. Data came from immunoSEQ multiplex PCR; TCRdb stores just in-frame clones and leaves some out. The data show some 140,000 clones, approximately 86% seen once. The sample comprised peripheral blood. All receptors come from a man in his 60s with COVID-19, enrolled during active disease.

The count of this clone is one. The V gene is TRBV3-1 (or the pseudogene TRBV3-2), the J gene TRBJ2-7, with 8 bases fitting TRBD1. Per germline, CDR1 LGHDT and CDR2 YNNKEL (reference sequence). This CDR3 is built from 16 residues. J was trimmed by 0 bases and V by 5 bases; bases with no gene match: 9. In DNA, the CDR3 is TGTGCCAGCAGCTCAGTGGCGACAGGGGACTCCTACGAGCAGTACTTC. Amino acids: CASSSVATGDSYEQYF.

This rearrangement joins TRBV6-5 to TRBJ2-7; TRBD1 agrees at 8 bases. Germline lookup yields CDR1 MNHEY and CDR2 SVGAGI. The V and J ends lost 4 bases and 3 bases, in that order; junction bases with no gene match: 8. This CDR3 is built from 15 residues. CDR3 in amino acids: CASSSPRQGLYEQYF. The CDR3 DNA follows: TGTGCCAGCAGTTCTCCACGACAGGGGCTCTACGAGCAGTACTTC.